The 30 T cell receptor beta chains reported below all come from one sample, sequenced in a study of graft-versus-host responses after intestinal transplantation. No antigen is known for these receptors. Some clones are missing from TCRdb's copy, which holds only in-frame ones; the method was immunoSEQ multiplex PCR. The table shows 90,000 to 150,000 clones, with about 95% occurring only once. The specimen comprised unstimulated CD8+ T cells sorted from spleen or lymph node cells, sampled before intestinal transplant. All receptors derive from a human donor who received an intestinal transplant.

The chain couples TRBV5-1 to TRBJ2-1, with a possible D match to TRBD2 (6 bases). The CDR3 has 17 residues. V lost 3 bases and J 2 bases, leaving 18 bases between the germline ends. Germline loops: CDR1 SGHRS, CDR2 YFSETQ. CDR3 sequence reads: CASSSSTSLLAYNEQFF. CDR3 bases: TGCGCCAGCAGCTCAAGTACTAGCTTGTTAGCCTACAATGAGCAGTTCTTC.

The CDR3 DNA sequence: TGCGCCAGCAGCCGACTAGCGGGAGATAGGAATGAGCAGTTCTTC. Residues: CASSRLAGDRNEQFF. The chain links TRBV4-1 to TRBJ2-1; 12 bases map to TRBD2. V was clipped by 4 bases and J by 7 bases; unmatched bases: 5. The CDR3 contains 15 residues. The germline V gene encodes CDR1 MGHRA and CDR2 YSYEKL.

The genes are TRBV27 and TRBJ2-1, with D tentatively TRBD2 (5 bases). This CDR3 comprises 17 residues. V dropped 5 bases and J dropped 0 bases, with 17 bases sitting between them. The germline CDR1 and CDR2 sequences are MNHEY and SMNVEV (reference sequence). Here the CDR3 reads CASSPLRAVSSYNEQFF. CDR3 bases: TGTGCCAGCAGTCCCCTAAGAGCGGTAAGCTCCTACAATGAGCAGTTCTTC.

The chain employs TRBV7-8 and TRBJ1-2, with 11 bases matching TRBD1. The CDR3 has 15 residues. V lost 3 bases and J lost 5; bases outside the gene matches: 5. The germline V gene has CDR1 SGHVS and CDR2 FQNEAQ. In DNA form, the CDR3 reads TGTGCCAGCAGCTTTTCCGGACAGGGGGCGTATGGCTACACCTTC. This gives the protein CASSFSGQGAYGYTF. Together with reference TRBV7-8 and TRBJ1-2, the CDR3 gives the full variable domain: GAGVSQSPRYKVAKRGQDVALRCDPISGHVSLFWYQQALGQGPEFLTYFQNEAQLDKSGLPSDRFFAERPEGSVSTLKIQRTQQEDSAVYLCASSFSGQGAYGYTFGSGTRLTVV.

The CDR3 DNA reads TGTGCCAGCAGTTTAGCGGCGGACCCGCCGGCCAATGAGCAGTTCTTC. Its translation is CASSLAADPPANEQFF. The chain employs TRBV27 and TRBJ2-1; no firm D call. The CDR3 contains 16 residues. V was pared by 2 bases and J by 6 bases, with 17 bases between. Germline loops: CDR1 MNHEY, CDR2 SMNVEV (reference sequence).

V usage is TRBV5-4 and J usage is TRBJ1-5; D possibly corresponds to TRBD1 (6 bases). Germline V gives CDR1 SGHNT, CDR2 YYREEE (reference sequence). Trimming pared 4 bases from V and 7 bases from J, leaving 15 bases between. The CDR3 consists of 14 residues. The CDR3 DNA is TGTGCCAGCAGCCTAGGGGGAGCTGGCCAGCCCCAGCATTTT. This sequence encodes CASSLGGAGQPQHF.

This sequence joins TRBV2 and TRBJ2-5; 10 bases are a match to TRBD2. The CDR3 is 14 residues long. The V gene end was trimmed by 7 bases and the J gene end by 5 bases; junction bases not matched to a gene: 7. Germline V CDR1 and CDR2: SNHLY, FYNNEI. DNA of the CDR3: TGTGCCAGCAAGGCTAGCGGGAGTCGGGAGACCCAGTACTTC. It codes for CASKASGSRETQYF.

Only one count was recorded for this clone. The V and J genes are TRBV6-7 and TRBJ1-1; no clear D gene. TRBV6-7 is an open reading frame whose function is uncertain. Trimming pared 0 bases from V and 1 base from J, leaving 9 bases between. CDR3 length: 15 residues. As DNA, the CDR3 is TGTGCCAGCAGTTACTCGAAAGGGAAGAACACTGAAGCTTTCTTT. It encodes CASSYSKGKNTEAFF.

The gene calls are TRBV28 and TRBJ2-7; D perhaps matches TRBD2 (5 bases). This CDR3 spans 14 amino acids. Germline assignment: CDR1 MDHEN and CDR2 SYDVKM. V lost 1 base to trimming and J lost 0 bases, with 7 bases between them. CDR3 loop: CASSLLGDSYEQYF. DNA for the CDR3: TGTGCCAGCAGTTTATTGGGAGACTCCTACGAGCAGTACTTC.

As regards this clone: One end of the junction is discordant with germline, which a read error may explain. Different DNA sequences within this sample yield the same CDR3. The chain combines TRBV10-3 with TRBJ1-2; D uncertain. The CDR3 contains 14 residues. CDR1 ENHRY and CDR2 SYGVKD come from the germline V gene. CDR3 bases: TGTGCCATTAGTGAGAAGGGAGTCGGGGATGGCTACACCTTC. It is translated as CAISEKGVGDGYTF.

The CDR3 DNA reads as TGTGCCAGCAGCTCGGGACAGGTTCTCTCTGGAAACACCATATATTTT. This sequence encodes CASSSGQVLSGNTIYF. The V call is TRBV7-9, the J call TRBJ1-3; 8 bases are a match to TRBD1. This CDR3 contains 16 residues. Germline lookup yields CDR1 SEHNR and CDR2 FQNEAQ (reference sequence). After removal of 4 bases from V and 0 bases from J, the junction contained 5 bases not matched to a gene.

Written as DNA, the CDR3 is TGTGCCAGCAGTCCCCTCCGGACTAGCGGGGAATGGAATGAGCAGTTCTTC. It translates to CASSPLRTSGEWNEQFF. This chain uses TRBV27 with TRBJ2-1; TRBD2 matches 12 bases. The CDR3 length is 17 residues. Unmatched junction bases numbered 12, after V lost 5 bases and J lost 7 bases. The V gene's germline CDR1 is MNHEY and CDR2 SMNVEV (reference sequence).

The chain employs TRBV6-6 and TRBJ2-4, with 12 positions matching TRBD1. The CDR3 is 16 residues long. The V and J ends lost 0 bases and 8 bases, in that order; junction bases with no gene match: 5. CDR1 and CDR2 (germline): MNHNY, SVGAGI (reference sequence). The CDR3 here is CASSYSGQGAGDIQYF. The CDR3 bases are TGTGCCAGCAGTTACTCGGGACAGGGGGCTGGAGACATTCAGTACTTC.

The chain has TRBV6-5 and TRBJ2-2; maybe TRBD1 (6 bases). V dropped 2 bases and J dropped 1 base, with 8 bases sitting between them. Germline-derived CDR1 and CDR2 are MNHEY and SVGAGI. The CDR3 spans 15 residues. CDR3 bases: TGTGCCAGCAGTTACCAGGACAGGAACACCGGGGAGCTGTTTTTT. It translates to CASSYQDRNTGELFF.

This chain uses TRBV2 with TRBJ2-2; 10 bases agree with TRBD2. The CDR3 sequence is 18 residues long. Germline-derived CDR1 and CDR2 are SNHLY and FYNNEI. V shed 4 bases, J shed 0 bases, and the junction held 8 bases outside the gene matches. CDR3 residues: CASSGWLAGDSNTGELFF. For the CDR3, the DNA is TGTGCCAGCAGTGGTTGGCTAGCGGGAGACTCGAACACCGGGGAGCTGTTTTTT.

This clone was observed a single time. The rearrangement joins TRBV29-1 to TRBJ2-6; the D gene is possibly TRBD2 (6 bases). Germline V CDR1 and CDR2: SQVTM, ANQGSEA. Trimming took 3 bases from V and 0 from J, leaving 15 bases between them. The CDR3 contains 17 residues. The CDR3 is CSVEPVRDSSGANVLTF. The CDR3 DNA is TGCAGCGTTGAGCCTGTGCGGGATAGCTCTGGGGCCAACGTCCTGACTTTC.

The gene calls are TRBV27 and TRBJ2-1, with 10 bases matching TRBD2. With 4 bases clipped from V and 9 bases from J, the junction kept 9 bases outside the gene matches. This CDR3 is 15 amino acids long. Germline CDR1 is MNHEY and CDR2 is SMNVEV (reference sequence). CDR3 DNA sequence: TGTGCCAGCAGTTGGGGACTAGCGAGGCAAGGTGAGCAGTTCTTC. Translated, it gives CASSWGLARQGEQFF.

CDR3 amino acids: CASSPPYSYEQYF. DNA of the CDR3: TGTGCCAGCAGCCCTCCCTACTCCTACGAGCAGTACTTC. The chain carries TRBV4-2 and TRBJ2-7, with D uncertain. Trimming pared 4 bases from V and 0 bases from J, leaving 7 bases between. The CDR3 length is 13 residues. Germline V gene sequence: CDR1 LGHNA, CDR2 YNFKEQ.

V usage is TRBV7-3 and J usage is TRBJ2-1; the D gene is possibly TRBD2 (5 bases). The CDR3 covers 13 residues. Germline V lookup: CDR1 SGHTA, CDR2 FQGTGA. Deletions cut 0 bases from V and 7 bases from J, with 7 bases between. CDR3 DNA sequence: TGTGCCAGCAGCTTAACGGGCGGGAATGAGCAGTTCTTC. Its translation is CASSLTGGNEQFF.

CDR3 amino acids: CAFSTSGLGEQYF. CDR3 nucleotides: TGTGCCTTTTCCACTAGCGGCCTTGGCGAGCAGTACTTC. The V gene is TRBV30, the J gene TRBJ2-7; 8 bases match TRBD2. The CDR3 contains 13 residues. In germline, CDR1 is GTSNPN, CDR2 SVGIG (reference sequence). J gave up 6 bases and V 7 bases, and 11 bases lay outside the gene matches. The entire variable domain, with the rest obtained from reference TRBV30 and TRBJ2-7, is as follows: SQTIHQWPATLVQPVGSPLSLECTVEGTSNPNLYWYRQAAGRGLQLLFYSVGIGQISSEVPQNLSASRPQDRQFILSSKKLLLSDSGFYLCAFSTSGLGEQYFGPGTRLTVT.

As regards this clone: The sample carries other DNA sequences with the same CDR3. The chain recombines TRBV4-2 with TRBJ2-1; TRBD2 aligns across 10 bases. This CDR3 comprises 15 residues. V lost 1 base, J lost 13 bases, and 10 bases stayed unmatched. In germline, CDR1 is LGHNA, CDR2 YNFKEQ. This CDR3 reads CASSQVWLAGAEQFF. The CDR3 DNA reads as TGTGCCAGCAGCCAAGTGTGGCTAGCGGGAGCCGAACAGTTCTTC.

The CDR3 nucleotides are TGTGCCACCAGCAGAGATTCGAGGGGCTATGGCTACACCTTC. Translating gives CATSRDSRGYGYTF. J is TRBJ1-2 and V is TRBV15; tentative D call: TRBD1 (5 bases). The CDR3 is 14 amino acids. The germline V gene has CDR1 LNHNV and CDR2 YYDKDF (reference sequence). V was trimmed by 0 bases and J by 4 bases, leaving 9 bases between them.

The CDR3 DNA reads TGTGCCAGCAGCGTTGGCAGAACTAATGAAAAACTGTTTTTT. Translated: CASSVGRTNEKLFF. The chain has TRBV9 and TRBJ1-4, with unresolved D. Germline V gene data show CDR1 as SGDLS and CDR2 as YYNGEE. This CDR3 comprises 14 residues. Deletions cut 2 bases from V and 1 base from J, with 6 bases between.

The chain links TRBV15 to TRBJ2-7; 8 nucleotides align to TRBD2. The CDR3 sequence is 15 residues long. V lost 5 bases and J lost 3; bases outside the gene matches: 9. Germline CDR1 is LNHNV and CDR2 is YYDKDF (reference sequence). The CDR3 sequence is CATSARAGGVYEQYF. The CDR3, as DNA: TGTGCCACCAGCGCAAGGGCGGGAGGAGTCTACGAGCAGTACTTC.

The V and J genes are TRBV6-5 and TRBJ2-7, with 12 bases that match TRBD1. Germline assignment: CDR1 MNHEY and CDR2 SVGAGI. The CDR3 length is 15 residues. The J segment lost 3 bases and the V segment lost 6 bases, leaving 6 bases of the junction unmatched. CDR3 sequence reads: CASSLGQGAYYEQYF. In nucleotides, the CDR3 is TGTGCCAGCAGCTTGGGACAGGGGGCCTACTACGAGCAGTACTTC.

The chain couples TRBV5-6 to TRBJ2-7, with 11 positions matching TRBD1. The CDR3 runs 14 residues. Per germline, CDR1 SGHDT and CDR2 YYEEEE. V dropped 3 bases and J dropped 5; count of bases not matched to a gene: 4. The CDR3 coding sequence is TGTGCCAGCAGCTCCGGACAGGGGGCCCACGAGCAGTACTTC. Translating gives CASSSGQGAHEQYF.

The rearrangement joins TRBV15 to TRBJ2-1; 7 positions agree with TRBD2. Trimming at V came to 0 bases and at J to 2 bases, leaving 4 bases not matched to a gene. Germline V gives CDR1 LNHNV, CDR2 YYDKDF (reference sequence). This CDR3 is 16 amino acids long. The CDR3 region is CATSRDGRGTYNEQFF. In DNA, the CDR3 is TGTGCCACCAGCAGAGATGGGCGGGGGACCTACAATGAGCAGTTCTTC.

The chain is built from TRBV7-9 and TRBJ2-7, with 10 bases aligning to TRBD2. Germline trimming cut 5 bases from V and 0 bases from J; bases unmatched to any gene: 4. The CDR3 is made up of 15 amino acids. CDR1 and CDR2 (germline): SEHNR, FQNEAQ (reference sequence). CDR3 coding DNA: TGTGCCAGCAGCCCAAGGACTAGCGGCTCCTACGAGCAGTACTTC. It encodes CASSPRTSGSYEQYF.

This chain links TRBV6-5 with TRBJ1-5; D is perhaps TRBD1 (5 bases). The V end was cut by 2 bases, the J end by 7 bases, with 12 bases between. CDR1 MNHEY and CDR2 SVGAGI come from the germline V gene. The CDR3 runs to 14 residues. The DNA of the CDR3 is TGTGCCAGCAGTTACGGGGCAGGGTCCCAGCCCCAGCATTTT. Its translation is CASSYGAGSQPQHF.

The chain recombines TRBV5-1 with TRBJ1-1; unclear D gene. The V gene's germline CDR1 is SGHRS and CDR2 YFSETQ. CDR3 size: 14 residues. Deletions cut 0 bases from V and 1 base from J, with 7 bases between. The CDR3 DNA reads TGCGCCAGCAGCTTGGCATACCAGAACACTGAAGCTTTCTTT. It codes for CASSLAYQNTEAFF. Based on the CDR3 plus reference TRBV5-1 and TRBJ1-1, the full variable domain is KAGVTQTPRYLIKTRGQQVTLSCSPISGHRSVSWYQQTPGQGLQFLFEYFSETQRNKGNFPGRFSGRQFSNSRSEMNVSTLELGDSALYLCASSLAYQNTEAFFGQGTRLTVV.